These 11 T cell receptor beta chains came from one sample sequenced in a study of cytomegalovirus exposure and HLA in healthy donors (dated by TCRdb to 2016 to 2017). Library preparation was by the immunoSEQ multiplex PCR assay. A mixture of 60 forward primers for TCR Vbeta segments and 13 reverse primers for TCR Jbeta segments was used in the multiplex PCR. TCRdb mirrors the immuneACCESS table, restricted to in-frame sequences. Some clones are absent from its copies; in checked studies, under half trace to an unresolved V gene, and the reason for the others is unknown. The sample records 150,000 or so clones, roughly 77% of which are singletons. Approximately 8% of the sample lies in the top ten. Sequenced material: PBMCs. Receptor source: a man in his thirties or forties in good health and CMV-seropositive.

With respect to this clone: The junction does not match germline at one end; this may be a read error. J is TRBJ1-1 and V is TRBV27; maybe TRBD1 (6 bases). The CDR3 totals 13 residues. Germline lookup yields CDR1 MNHEY and CDR2 SMNVEV (reference sequence). CDR3 DNA: TGTGCCAGCAGCGTCACAGGGAACCCTGAAGCTTTCTTT. Protein sequence: CASSVTGNPEAFF.

V usage is TRBV19 and J usage is TRBJ1-1; 7 nucleotides match TRBD1. This CDR3 spans 14 amino acids. Germline values: CDR1 LNHDA, CDR2 SQIVND (reference sequence). The junction had 4 bases not matched to a gene; V was cut back by 5 bases and J by 1 base. Here the CDR3 reads CASSFRQGNTEAFF. CDR3 DNA sequence: TGTGCCAGTAGTTTTCGACAGGGGAACACTGAAGCTTTCTTT.

V is TRBV13 and J is TRBJ1-1, with unresolved D. This CDR3 has 12 residues. Trimming left V 3 bases short and J 3 bases short, with 5 bases between. CDR1 and CDR2 from the germline V gene are PRHDT and FYEKMQ (reference sequence). CDR3 protein: CASSFRDTEAFF. In DNA, the CDR3 is TGTGCCAGCAGCTTTCGGGACACTGAAGCTTTCTTT. Using reference TRBV13 and TRBJ1-1 for the parts outside the CDR3, the full variable domain is AAGVIQSPRHLIKEKRETATLKCYPIPRHDTVYWYQQGPGQDPQFLISFYEKMQSDKGSIPDRFSAQQFSDYHSELNMSSLELGDSALYFCASSFRDTEAFFGQGTRLTVV.

The chain employs TRBV4-2 and TRBJ1-4; D gene unclear. V lost 0 bases and J lost 7, with 15 bases in between. CDR1 and CDR2 (germline): LGHNA, YNFKEQ. The CDR3 length is 16 residues. CDR3 region: CASSQESGRSSEKLFF. The CDR3 DNA reads as TGTGCCAGCAGCCAAGAGAGCGGGAGGTCCAGTGAAAAACTGTTTTTT.

This clone was seen a few times. The chain uses TRBV7-9 and TRBJ2-1; D unresolved. This CDR3 comprises 16 residues. Germline CDR1 reads SEHNR; CDR2 reads FQNEAQ (reference sequence). Trimming took 3 bases from V and 0 from J, leaving 12 bases between them. The CDR3 loop reads CASSFPTENSYNEQFF. In DNA, the CDR3 is TGTGCCAGCAGCTTCCCTACAGAAAACTCCTACAATGAGCAGTTCTTC. Combining the CDR3 with reference TRBV7-9 and TRBJ2-1 gives the whole variable domain DTGVSQNPRHKITKRGQNVTFRCDPISEHNRLYWYRQTLGQGPEFLTYFQNEAQLEKSRLLSDRFSAERPKGSFSTLEIQRTEQGDSAMYLCASSFPTENSYNEQFFGPGTRLTVL.

This rearrangement joins TRBV12-5 to TRBJ1-1; possible D gene TRBD1, 5 bases. The V gene lost 3 bases and the J gene lost 1 base, with 12 bases spanning the gap. Germline CDR1 is LGHNT and CDR2 is FRNRAP. The CDR3 is made up of 15 amino acids. DNA for the CDR3: TGTGCTAGTGGTTTTTTGCGGGGGACGAACACTGAAGCTTTCTTT. Residues: CASGFLRGTNTEAFF.

The V and J genes are TRBV19 and TRBJ1-5; 10 bases are shared with TRBD1. The CDR3 consists of 16 residues. CDR1 and CDR2 (germline): LNHDA, SQIVND (reference sequence). J lost 1 base, V lost 3 bases, and 3 bases had no gene match. CDR3 DNA: TGTGCCAGTAGTATGGGACAGGGGAAAAGCAATCAGCCCCAGCATTTT. Translating gives CASSMGQGKSNQPQHF.

The chain employs TRBV5-3 and TRBJ1-6, with TRBD1 identical over 7 bases. TRBV5-3 is an open reading frame whose function is uncertain. This CDR3 spans 15 amino acids. V dropped 4 bases and J dropped 7; count of bases not matched to a gene: 8. The CDR3 loop reads CARSSLGTENSPLHF. DNA of the CDR3: TGTGCCAGAAGCAGCCTTGGGACAGAGAATTCACCCCTCCACTTT.

The V and J genes are TRBV9 and TRBJ2-1; 7 bases line up with TRBD2. The CDR3 consists of 14 residues. J lost 2 bases, V lost 3 bases, and 2 bases had no gene match. Germline values: CDR1 SGDLS, CDR2 YYNGEE. The CDR3 bases are TGTGCCAGCAGCGGGGGGGGGACCTACAATGAGCAGTTCTTC. Translating gives CASSGGGTYNEQFF.

The chain joins TRBV7-9 to TRBJ1-2, with D uncertain. Per germline, CDR1 SEHNR and CDR2 FQNEAQ (reference sequence). CDR3 length: 13 amino acids. Between the trimmed V and J ends, which lost 3 bases and 3 bases, there was a span of 8 bases. Written as DNA, the CDR3 is TGTGCCAGCAGCTTGAACAGCTACTATGGCTACACCTTC. It specifies CASSLNSYYGYTF.

The rearrangement links TRBV4-1 to TRBJ2-7; D unclear. Trimming shortened V by 4 bases and J by 3 bases, and 13 bases separated the two germline ends. CDR1 and CDR2 from the germline V gene are MGHRA and YSYEKL. The CDR3 has 14 amino acids. CDR3 region: CASSLEWLGYEQYF. CDR3 DNA sequence: TGCGCCAGCAGCCTGGAGTGGTTAGGCTACGAGCAGTACTTC.